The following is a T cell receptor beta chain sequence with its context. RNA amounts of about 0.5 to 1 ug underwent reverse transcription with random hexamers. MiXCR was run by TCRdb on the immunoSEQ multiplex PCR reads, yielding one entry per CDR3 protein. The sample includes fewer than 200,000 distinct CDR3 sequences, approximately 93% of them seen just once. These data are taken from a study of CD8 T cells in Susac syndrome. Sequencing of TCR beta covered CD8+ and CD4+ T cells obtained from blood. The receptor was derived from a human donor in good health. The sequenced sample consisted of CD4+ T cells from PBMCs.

CDR3 loop: CASSQMIAGGGDTQYF. The CDR3 DNA is TGTGCCAGCAGCCAAATGATAGCGGGGGGCGGAGATACGCAGTATTTT. The rearrangement joins TRBV4-2 to TRBJ2-3; TRBD2 aligns across 10 bases. The CDR3 totals 16 residues. The junction had 7 bases not matched to a gene; V was cut back by 2 bases and J by 5 bases. Germline lookup yields CDR1 LGHNA and CDR2 YNFKEQ.